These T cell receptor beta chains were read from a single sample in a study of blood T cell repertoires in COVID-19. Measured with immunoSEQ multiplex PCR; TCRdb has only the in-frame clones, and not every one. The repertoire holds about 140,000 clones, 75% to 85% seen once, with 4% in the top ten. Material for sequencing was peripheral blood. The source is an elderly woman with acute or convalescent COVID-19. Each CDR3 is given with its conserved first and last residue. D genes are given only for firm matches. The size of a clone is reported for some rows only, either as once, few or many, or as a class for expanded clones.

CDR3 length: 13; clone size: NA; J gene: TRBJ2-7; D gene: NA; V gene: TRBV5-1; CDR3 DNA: TGCGCCAGCAAAACCCAGGGGGGTTTCGAGCAGTACTTC; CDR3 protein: CASKTQGGFEQYF
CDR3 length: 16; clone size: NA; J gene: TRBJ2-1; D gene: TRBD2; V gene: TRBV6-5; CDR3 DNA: TGTGCCAGCAGTTTCCGTAGCGGGGCCCGATACAATGAGCAGTTCTTC; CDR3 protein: CASSFRSGARYNEQFF
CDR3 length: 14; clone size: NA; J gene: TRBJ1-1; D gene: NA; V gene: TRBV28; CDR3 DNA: TGTGCCAGCAGTCAAATATTCCGGGACACTGAAGCTTTCTTT; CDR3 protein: CASSQIFRDTEAFF
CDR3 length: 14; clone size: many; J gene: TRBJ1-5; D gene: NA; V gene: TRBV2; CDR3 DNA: TGTGCCAGCAGTGAACAAGCCGTAAATCAGCCCCAGCATTTT; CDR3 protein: CASSEQAVNQPQHF
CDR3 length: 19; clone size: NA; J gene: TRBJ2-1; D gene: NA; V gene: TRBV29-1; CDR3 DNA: TGCAGCGTTGAAGGCCAGGGATCTCTTTTAGGTTTCCACCCCAATGAGCAGTTCTTC; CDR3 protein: CSVEGQGSLLGFHPNEQFF
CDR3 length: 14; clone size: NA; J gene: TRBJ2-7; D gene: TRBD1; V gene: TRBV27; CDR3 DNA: TGTGCCAGCAGTCCCAGGACAGGGGGCTACGAGCAGTACTTC; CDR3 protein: CASSPRTGGYEQYF
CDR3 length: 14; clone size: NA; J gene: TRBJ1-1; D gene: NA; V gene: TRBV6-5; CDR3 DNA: TGTGCCAGCAGTTACACAGGGCCCTGGGGTGAAGCTTTCTTT; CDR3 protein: CASSYTGPWGEAFF
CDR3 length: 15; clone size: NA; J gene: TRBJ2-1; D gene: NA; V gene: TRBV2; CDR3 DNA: TGTGCCAGCAGTGAATTGGTCGCTGGCCCTTATGAGCAGTTCTTC; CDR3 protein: CASSELVAGPYEQFF
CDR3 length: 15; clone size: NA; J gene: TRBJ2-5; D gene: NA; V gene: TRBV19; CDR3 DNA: TGTGCCAGTAGTCTCGGAGCAGGGGTGCAAGAGACCCAGTACTTC; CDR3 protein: CASSLGAGVQETQYF
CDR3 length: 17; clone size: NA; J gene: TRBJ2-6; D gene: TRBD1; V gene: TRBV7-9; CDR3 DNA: TGTGCCAGCAGCCTAAGCCGGACAGGGGCTGGGGCCAACGTCCTGACTTTC; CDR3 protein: CASSLSRTGAGANVLTF
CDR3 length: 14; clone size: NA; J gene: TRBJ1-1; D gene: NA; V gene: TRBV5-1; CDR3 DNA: TGCGCCAGCAGCTTTCCGGAGATGAACACTGAAGCTTTCTTT; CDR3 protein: CASSFPEMNTEAFF
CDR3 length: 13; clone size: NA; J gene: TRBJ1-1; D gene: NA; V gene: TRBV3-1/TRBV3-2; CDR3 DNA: TGTGCCAGCAGCTTTACTGGTTTTACTGAAGCTTTCTTT; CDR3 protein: CASSFTGFTEAFF
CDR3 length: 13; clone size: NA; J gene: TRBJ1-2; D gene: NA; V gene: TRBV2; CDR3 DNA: TGTGCCAGCAGCGAAACACGCGCGGGGGGCTACACCTTC; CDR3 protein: CASSETRAGGYTF
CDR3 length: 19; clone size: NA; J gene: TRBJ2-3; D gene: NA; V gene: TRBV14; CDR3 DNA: TGTGCCAGCAGCCAAGACAGAAGACCGGCGGCAGCCGGGACAGATACGCAGTATTTT; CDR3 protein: CASSQDRRPAAAGTDTQYF
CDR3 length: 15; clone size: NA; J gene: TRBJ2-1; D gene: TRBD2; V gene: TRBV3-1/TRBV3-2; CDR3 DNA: TGTGCCAGCAGTCCCACTAGCGACGCTTACAATGAGCAGTTCTTC; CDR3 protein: CASSPTSDAYNEQFF
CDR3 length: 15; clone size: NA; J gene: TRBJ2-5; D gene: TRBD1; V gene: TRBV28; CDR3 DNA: TGTGCCAGCAGTCCTTCCGGGACAGTACTAGATTCCCAGTACTTC; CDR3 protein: CASSPSGTVLDSQYF
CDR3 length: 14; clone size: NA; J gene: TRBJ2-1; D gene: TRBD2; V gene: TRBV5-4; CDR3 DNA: TGTGCCAGCAGCACGCGGGAGAATTGGAATGAGCAGTTCTTC; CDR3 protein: CASSTRENWNEQFF
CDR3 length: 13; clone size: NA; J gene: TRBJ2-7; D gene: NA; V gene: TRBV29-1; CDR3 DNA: TGCAGCGTTCTAGGCTTCAGTACCTACGAGCAGTACTTC; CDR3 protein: CSVLGFSTYEQYF
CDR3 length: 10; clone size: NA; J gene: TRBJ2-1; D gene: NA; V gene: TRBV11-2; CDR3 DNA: TGTGCCAGCAGCTTGGCAGAGCAGTTCTTC; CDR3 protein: CASSLAEQFF
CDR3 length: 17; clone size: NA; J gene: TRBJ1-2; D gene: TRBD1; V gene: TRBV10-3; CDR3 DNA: TGTGCCATCAGTGGGGGCCCCGGGGACAACAGGGGAAATGGCTACACCTTC; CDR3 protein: CAISGGPGDNRGNGYTF
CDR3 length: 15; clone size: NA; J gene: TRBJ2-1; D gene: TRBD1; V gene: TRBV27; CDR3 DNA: TGTGCCAGCGGCTACAGGGGGCCTACCCCCAATGAGCAGTTCTTC; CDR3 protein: CASGYRGPTPNEQFF
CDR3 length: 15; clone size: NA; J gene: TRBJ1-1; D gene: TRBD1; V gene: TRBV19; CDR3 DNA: TGTGCCAGCTCAAGTGGAAGACAGGGAAACACTGAAGCTTTCTTT; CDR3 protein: CASSSGRQGNTEAFF
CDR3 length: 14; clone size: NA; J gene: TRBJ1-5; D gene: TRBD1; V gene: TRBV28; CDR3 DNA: TGTGCCAGCAAGATAACAGGGGGTCGTCAGCCCCAGCATTTT; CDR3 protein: CASKITGGRQPQHF
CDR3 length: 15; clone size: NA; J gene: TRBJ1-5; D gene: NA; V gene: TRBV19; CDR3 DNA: TGTGCCAGTAGTATAGAAGGCAGGGACAATCAGCCCCAGCATTTT; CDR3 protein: CASSIEGRDNQPQHF
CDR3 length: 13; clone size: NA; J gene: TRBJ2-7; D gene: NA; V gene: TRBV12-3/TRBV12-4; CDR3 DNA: TGTGCCAGCAGTCCAGGACTACTTCTGGAGCAGTACTTC; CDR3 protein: CASSPGLLLEQYF
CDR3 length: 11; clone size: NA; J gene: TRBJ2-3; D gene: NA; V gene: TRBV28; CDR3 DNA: TGTGCCAGCAGCTTTCGAGATACGCAGTATTTT; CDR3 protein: CASSFRDTQYF
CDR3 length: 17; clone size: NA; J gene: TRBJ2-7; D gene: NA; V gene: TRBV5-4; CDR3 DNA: TGTGCCAGCAGCCCGTACTACGAGGCAGCCCCGTTCTACGAGCAGTACTTC; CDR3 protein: CASSPYYEAAPFYEQYF
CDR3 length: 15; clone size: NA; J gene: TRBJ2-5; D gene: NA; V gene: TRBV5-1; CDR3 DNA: TGCGCCAGCAGCCCACCCTGGAAGGGGCAAGAGACCCAGTACTTC; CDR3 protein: CASSPPWKGQETQYF
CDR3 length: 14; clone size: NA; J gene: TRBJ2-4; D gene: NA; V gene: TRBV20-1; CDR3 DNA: TGCAGTGCTAGTCCGAACTTTGGCAAAAACATTCAGTACTTC; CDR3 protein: CSASPNFGKNIQYF
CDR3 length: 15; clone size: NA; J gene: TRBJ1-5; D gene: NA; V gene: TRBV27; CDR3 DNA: TGTGCCAGCAGTGGATTTTTCGGGAGCAATCAGCCCCAGCATTTT; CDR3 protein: CASSGFFGSNQPQHF
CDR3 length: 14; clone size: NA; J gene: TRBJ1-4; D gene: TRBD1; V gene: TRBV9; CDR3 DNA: TGTGCCAGCAGCGTGGGACAGCCTAATGAAAAACTGTTTTTT; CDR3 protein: CASSVGQPNEKLFF
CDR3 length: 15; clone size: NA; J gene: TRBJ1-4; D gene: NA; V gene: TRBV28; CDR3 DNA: TGTGCCAGCAGCTCCCTGGCTCAGGGAAGTGAAAAACTGTTTTTT; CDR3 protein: CASSSLAQGSEKLFF
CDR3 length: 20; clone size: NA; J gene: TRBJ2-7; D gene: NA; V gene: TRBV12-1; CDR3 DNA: TGTGCCAGCAGCTTTTGCACTTGTCCGCCCTCCGGGACAGGGGCCTACGAGCAGTACTTC; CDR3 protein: CASSFCTCPPSGTGAYEQYF
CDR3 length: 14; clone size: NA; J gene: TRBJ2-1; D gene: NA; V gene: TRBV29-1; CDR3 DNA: TGCAGCGTTGTAGGGACAGGGACTAGCGAGGAGCAGTTCTTC; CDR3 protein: CSVVGTGTSEEQFF
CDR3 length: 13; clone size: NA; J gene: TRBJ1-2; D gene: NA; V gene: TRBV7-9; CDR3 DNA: TGTGCCAGCAGCTTAGCGCAGTATAATGGCTACACCTTC; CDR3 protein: CASSLAQYNGYTF
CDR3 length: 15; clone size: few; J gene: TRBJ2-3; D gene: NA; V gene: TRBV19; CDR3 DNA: TGTGCCAGTAGTAGGGCCCCTAGCCACACAGATACGCAGTATTTT; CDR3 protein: CASSRAPSHTDTQYF
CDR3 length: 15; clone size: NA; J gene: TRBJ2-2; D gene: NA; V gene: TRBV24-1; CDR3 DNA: TGTGCCACCAGCCCTCGAAGACTAGTGCCCGGGGAGCTGTTTTTT; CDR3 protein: CATSPRRLVPGELFF
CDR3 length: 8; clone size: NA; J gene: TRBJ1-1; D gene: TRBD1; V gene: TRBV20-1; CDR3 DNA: TGCAGAGCAGGGGGAGCTTTCTTT; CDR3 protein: CRAGGAFF
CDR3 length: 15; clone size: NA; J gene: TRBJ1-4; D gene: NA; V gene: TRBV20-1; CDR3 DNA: TGCAGTGCTAGTGGGGGGGGTTTAGCTAATGAAAAACTGTTTTTT; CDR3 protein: CSASGGGLANEKLFF
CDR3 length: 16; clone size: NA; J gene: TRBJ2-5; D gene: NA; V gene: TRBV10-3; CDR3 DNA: TGTGCCATCAGTGACCCCGGGGAGGAGGGGCGGAAGACCCAGTACTTC; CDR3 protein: CAISDPGEEGRKTQYF
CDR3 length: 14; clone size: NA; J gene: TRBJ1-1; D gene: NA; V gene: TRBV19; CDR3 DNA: TGTGCCAGTAGTCCGGGAGGTGGGAACACTGAAGCTTTCTTT; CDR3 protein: CASSPGGGNTEAFF
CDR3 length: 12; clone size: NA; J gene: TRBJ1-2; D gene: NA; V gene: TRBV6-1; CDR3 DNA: TGTGCCAGCAGTGAAGCGCAGGGCGGCTACACCTTC; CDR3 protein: CASSEAQGGYTF
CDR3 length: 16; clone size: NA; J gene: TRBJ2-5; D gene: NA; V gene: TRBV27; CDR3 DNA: TGTGCCAGCAGACACCTCTATAGCGGAAAGCGGGAGACCCAGTACTTC; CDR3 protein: CASRHLYSGKRETQYF
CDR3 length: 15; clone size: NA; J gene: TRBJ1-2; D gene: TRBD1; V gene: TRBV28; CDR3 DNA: TGTGCCAGCAGTTCTCCGTCCGGGACAGTCTATGGCTACACCTTC; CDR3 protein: CASSSPSGTVYGYTF
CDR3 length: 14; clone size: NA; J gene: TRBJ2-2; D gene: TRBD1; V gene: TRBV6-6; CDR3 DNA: TGTGCCAGCAGTTACTTAGACAGGGGGGGGGAGCTGTTTTTT; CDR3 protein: CASSYLDRGGELFF
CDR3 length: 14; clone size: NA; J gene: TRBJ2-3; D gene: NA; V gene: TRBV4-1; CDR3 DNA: TGCGCCAGCAGCCACCTCACAGGGACAGATACGCAGTATTTT; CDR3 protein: CASSHLTGTDTQYF
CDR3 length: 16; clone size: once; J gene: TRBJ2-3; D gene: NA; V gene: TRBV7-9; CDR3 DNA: TGTGCCAGCAGCCCAACCCCGGTGGTGGGCACAGATACGCAGTATTTT; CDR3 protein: CASSPTPVVGTDTQYF
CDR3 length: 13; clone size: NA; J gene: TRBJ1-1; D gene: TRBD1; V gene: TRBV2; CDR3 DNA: TGTGCCAGCAGGGTACAGGGGAGTTTGGGGGCTTTCTTT; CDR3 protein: CASRVQGSLGAFF
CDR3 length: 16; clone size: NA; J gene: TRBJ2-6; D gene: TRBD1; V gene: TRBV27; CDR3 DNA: TGTGCCAGCAGTTTCTTTTCGGGACAGGGGGCCAACGTCCTGACTTTC; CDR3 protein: CASSFFSGQGANVLTF
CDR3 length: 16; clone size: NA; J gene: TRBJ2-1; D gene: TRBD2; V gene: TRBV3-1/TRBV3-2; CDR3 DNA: TGTGCCAGCAGCCAAGCTATGGGGGGGAATCGCAATGAGCAGTTCTTC; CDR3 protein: CASSQAMGGNRNEQFF
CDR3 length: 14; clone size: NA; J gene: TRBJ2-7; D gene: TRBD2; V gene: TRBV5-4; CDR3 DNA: TGTGCCAGCAGCTTAGGCAGCGGGAGCTACGAGCAGTACTTC; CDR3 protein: CASSLGSGSYEQYF
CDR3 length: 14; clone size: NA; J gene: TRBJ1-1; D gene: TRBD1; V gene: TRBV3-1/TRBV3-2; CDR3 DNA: TGTGCCAGCAGCCAAGTACAGGGGGCATCTGAAGCTTTCTTT; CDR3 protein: CASSQVQGASEAFF
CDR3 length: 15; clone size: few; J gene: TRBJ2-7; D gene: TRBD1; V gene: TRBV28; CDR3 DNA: TGTGCCAGCAGTCCATGGGACAGTATCTCCTACGAGCAGTACTTC; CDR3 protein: CASSPWDSISYEQYF
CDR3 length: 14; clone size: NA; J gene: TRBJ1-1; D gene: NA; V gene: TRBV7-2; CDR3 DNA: TGTGCCAGCAGCTTCCGTCTCCATGGCTCTGAAGCTTTCTTT; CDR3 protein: CASSFRLHGSEAFF